These 24 T cell receptor beta chains were sequenced from one sample in a study of shared T cell receptors in the human thymus. Generated by immunoSEQ multiplex PCR, the TCRdb table keeps only in-frame clones and is missing some. The sample yields about 660,000 clones, approximately 87% seen once. In addition, the sample was reused for a study of human thymus T cells.

The sequenced sample was thymocytes. These receptors were taken from a boy under two years old with a congenital heart defect.

J is TRBJ1-2 and V is TRBV10-3; D is unclear. Germline-derived CDR1 and CDR2 are ENHRY and SYGVKD. The V and J ends lost 0 bases and 4 bases respectively, with 9 bases between them. This CDR3 has 14 residues. CDR3 amino acids: CAISESQFSYGYTF. CDR3 sequence (DNA): TGTGCCATCAGTGAGTCACAGTTTTCCTATGGCTACACCTTC.

V gene TRBV11-2 combines with J gene TRBJ2-1, with D maybe TRBD2 (5 bases). V was clipped by 5 bases and J by 10 bases, with 15 bases between them. There are 13 residues in the CDR3. Germline values: CDR1 SGHAT, CDR2 FQNNGV. In DNA, the CDR3 is TGTGCCAGCAGCCGACTATCACCTAACGAGCAGTTCTTC. Translated: CASSRLSPNEQFF.

The rearrangement joins TRBV19 to TRBJ2-7; a possible D gene is TRBD2 (7 bases). This CDR3 is 17 amino acids long. Trimming left V 7 bases short and J 2 bases short, with 24 bases between. Germline CDR1 is LNHDA and CDR2 is SQIVND (reference sequence). As DNA, the CDR3 is TGTGCCAGTACTGAAGGTAGGGGGGGAGAGCCACCCTACGAGCAGTACTTC. It specifies CASTEGRGGEPPYEQYF.

This chain uses TRBV9 with TRBJ1-1, with a weak D call TRBD1 (6 bases). The CDR3 consists of 14 residues. Germline V CDR1 and CDR2: SGDLS, YYNGEE. V was clipped by 0 bases and J by 4 bases, with 10 bases between them. Written as DNA, the CDR3 is TGTGCCAGCAGCGTAGCGGAAGGGGGCACTGAAGCTTTCTTT. Its protein product is CASSVAEGGTEAFF. The variable domain in full, completed from reference TRBV9 and TRBJ1-1, reads DSGVTQTPKHLITATGQRVTLRCSPRSGDLSVYWYQQSLDQGLQFLIQYYNGEERAKGNILERFSAQQFPDLHSELNLSSLELGDSALYFCASSVAEGGTEAFFGQGTRLTVV.

This clone has only one observation. The chain is built from TRBV2 and TRBJ2-7; 10 bases match TRBD1. The V gene's germline CDR1 is SNHLY and CDR2 FYNNEI. The CDR3 consists of 16 residues. Trimming at V came to 4 bases and at J to 0 bases, leaving 6 bases not matched to a gene. CDR3 protein: CASSVPGQGSSYEQYF. The DNA of the CDR3 is TGTGCCAGCAGTGTTCCGGGACAGGGGAGCTCCTACGAGCAGTACTTC.

This chain links TRBV12-5 with TRBJ2-7; 10 bases line up with TRBD2. This CDR3 comprises 15 residues. Germline CDR1 is LGHNT and CDR2 is FRNRAP. V dropped 5 bases and J dropped 5; count of bases not matched to a gene: 9. Here the CDR3 reads CASGPKAGGPDEQYF. CDR3 sequence (DNA): TGTGCTAGTGGTCCGAAAGCGGGAGGGCCCGACGAGCAGTACTTC.

The CDR3 coding sequence is TGTGCTAGTGGTTTGGTAGATGTTCGGTACTACAATGAGCAGTTCTTC. This translates into CASGLVDVRYYNEQFF. The chain is built from TRBV12-5 and TRBJ2-1; D call uncertain. CDR1 is LGHNT, CDR2 FRNRAP, per germline. V gave up 0 bases and J gave up 3 bases, with 12 bases separating them. The CDR3 runs 16 residues.

This clone was counted once. V and J are TRBV5-1 and TRBJ1-1; D unclear. The V gene's germline CDR1 is SGHRS and CDR2 YFSETQ. The CDR3 has 15 amino acids. V shed 1 base and J shed 0 bases, with 10 bases lying between them. CDR3 loop: CASSLMAHMNTEAFF. As DNA, the CDR3 is TGCGCCAGCAGCTTGATGGCACACATGAACACTGAAGCTTTCTTT. The whole variable domain, remainder taken from reference TRBV5-1 and TRBJ1-1, is KAGVTQTPRYLIKTRGQQVTLSCSPISGHRSVSWYQQTPGQGLQFLFEYFSETQRNKGNFPGRFSGRQFSNSRSEMNVSTLELGDSALYLCASSLMAHMNTEAFFGQGTRLTVV.

The rearrangement joins TRBV7-2 to TRBJ2-3; 15 bases align to TRBD2. The CDR3 loop spans 16 amino acids. Per germline, CDR1 SGHTA and CDR2 FQGNSA. With 3 bases clipped from V and 3 bases from J, the junction kept 1 base outside the gene matches. The chain's CDR3 is CASSFGLAGGTDTQYF. CDR3 bases: TGTGCCAGCAGCTTCGGACTAGCGGGAGGGACAGATACGCAGTATTTT.

The chain recombines TRBV4-3 with TRBJ1-3, with D perhaps matching TRBD1 (6 bases). The V and J ends lost 1 base and 4 bases respectively, with 11 bases between them. The CDR3 is made up of 15 amino acids. Germline V lookup: CDR1 LGHNA, CDR2 YSLEER. CDR3 protein: CASSQAQGGGNTIYF. CDR3 DNA: TGCGCCAGCAGCCAAGCACAGGGCGGCGGAAACACCATATATTTT.

This chain joins TRBV19 and TRBJ1-2; possibly TRBD1 for D (6 bases). Trimming pared 6 bases from V and 6 bases from J, leaving 14 bases between. The CDR3 contains 13 residues. The germline V gene has CDR1 LNHDA and CDR2 SQIVND (reference sequence). The DNA of the CDR3 is TGTGCCAGTAGACACCGGGACAACCATGGCTACACCTTC. As protein: CASRHRDNHGYTF.

The gene calls are TRBV6-1 and TRBJ1-1; tentatively, D is TRBD1 (6 bases). The V end was cut by 3 bases, the J end by 3 bases, with 8 bases between. This CDR3 has 13 residues. Germline values: CDR1 MNHNS, CDR2 SASEGT. The CDR3 DNA reads TGTGCCAGCAGTGAGGGACATTACACTGAAGCTTTCTTT. This sequence encodes CASSEGHYTEAFF.

J is TRBJ2-1 and V is TRBV4-2; D is unclear. This CDR3 region has 17 residues. Germline CDR1 and CDR2: LGHNA and YNFKEQ. The V gene lost 0 bases and the J gene lost 1 base, with 13 bases spanning the gap. The CDR3 reads CASSQDERDRSYNEQFF. The CDR3 DNA is TGTGCCAGCAGCCAAGATGAGCGCGATCGTTCCTACAATGAGCAGTTCTTC.

This clone is a singleton in its sample. J is TRBJ2-2 and V is TRBV6-4; 7 bases agree with TRBD1. The V and J ends lost 5 bases and 2 bases, in that order; junction bases with no gene match: 5. Per the germline V gene, CDR1 is MRHNA and CDR2 is SNTAGT. The CDR3 contains 15 residues. CDR3 loop: CASSTGTANTGELFF. DNA of the CDR3: TGTGCCAGCAGTACCGGGACAGCTAACACCGGGGAGCTGTTTTTT.

This clone occurred once. J is TRBJ2-1 and V is TRBV4-2; the match to TRBD2 covers 7 bases. Germline-derived CDR1 and CDR2 are LGHNA and YNFKEQ. The CDR3 sequence is 14 residues long. The ends lost 3 bases at V and 7 bases at J; junction bases unmatched: 6. The CDR3 sequence: CASSQVSGGNEQFF. CDR3 nucleotide sequence: TGTGCCAGCAGCCAGGTCTCGGGGGGTAATGAGCAGTTCTTC.

This sequence joins TRBV29-1 and TRBJ2-7; weak D call: TRBD1 (6 bases). The V gene lost 6 bases and the J gene lost 0 bases, with 12 bases spanning the gap. The CDR3 runs 13 residues. Germline CDR1 reads SQVTM; CDR2 reads ANQGSEA. The CDR3, as DNA: TGCAGCGTCAGGACAGAGAGCTCCTACGAGCAGTACTTC. Its protein is CSVRTESSYEQYF.

This chain joins TRBV14 and TRBJ2-1; 8 bases align to TRBD1. V lost 3 bases to trimming and J lost 4 bases; unmatched junction nucleotides: 8. The CDR3 covers 16 residues. CDR1 SGHDN and CDR2 FVKESK come from the germline V gene. The CDR3 DNA reads as TGTGCCAGCAGCCAGTTCCCAGGGGGCAGGTACAATGAGCAGTTCTTC. Translation gives CASSQFPGGRYNEQFF.

The V call is TRBV7-6, the J call TRBJ2-2, with 10 bases identical to TRBD2. Germline CDR1 SGHVS, CDR2 FNYEAQ. There are 16 residues in the CDR3. The V segment lost 4 bases and the J segment 1 base; nucleotides outside the gene matches: 3. The DNA for the CDR3 is TGTGCCAGCAGCTGTCGGACTAGCGGGAACACCGGGGAGCTGTTTTTT. Encoded protein: CASSCRTSGNTGELFF.

The chain uses TRBV7-9 and TRBJ2-1, with 8 bases aligning to TRBD1. V was pared by 3 bases and J by 5 bases, with 0 bases of the junction left unmatched. CDR3 size: 13 residues. Germline CDR1 SEHNR, CDR2 FQNEAQ (reference sequence). The CDR3 here is CASSLTGDNEQFF. CDR3 bases: TGTGCCAGCAGCTTGACAGGGGACAATGAGCAGTTCTTC.

The chain employs TRBV4-3 and TRBJ2-1; 12 nucleotides match TRBD2. Unmatched junction bases numbered 8, after V lost 5 bases and J lost 3 bases. The germline V gene encodes CDR1 LGHNA and CDR2 YSLEER. The CDR3 runs to 17 residues. This CDR3 is CASSSDPGLAGYNEQFF. The DNA for the CDR3 is TGCGCCAGCAGCTCGGACCCGGGACTAGCGGGCTACAATGAGCAGTTCTTC.

The chain uses TRBV7-6 and TRBJ2-1, with 12 bases matching TRBD2. The CDR3 is 16 residues long. Per the germline V gene, CDR1 is SGHVS and CDR2 is FNYEAQ. V shed 5 bases, J shed 3 bases, and the junction held 5 bases outside the gene matches. The DNA for the CDR3 is TGTGCCAGCAGCCCCCTACTAGCGGGAGGCTACAATGAGCAGTTCTTC. It specifies CASSPLLAGGYNEQFF.

The V and J genes are TRBV4-2 and TRBJ2-1; 9 nucleotides match TRBD2. The germline CDR1 and CDR2 sequences are LGHNA and YNFKEQ. V trimming: 0 bases; J trimming: 7 bases; junction bases outside the gene matches: 10. CDR3 length: 17 residues. The CDR3 loop reads CASSQELGGRAQNEQFF. CDR3 nucleotide sequence: TGTGCCAGCAGCCAAGAATTGGGCGGGAGGGCCCAGAATGAGCAGTTCTTC.

This chain links TRBV15 with TRBJ2-2; D is perhaps TRBD2 (7 bases). CDR1 is LNHNV, CDR2 YYDKDF, per germline (reference sequence). V was cut by 1 base and J by 4 bases, with 25 bases left in between. The CDR3 runs to 20 residues. The CDR3 DNA is TGTGCCACCAGCAGAGGTCGAGGGCCCGTAAGCGGGACACCCACCGGGGAGCTGTTTTTT. Protein sequence: CATSRGRGPVSGTPTGELFF.

The chain uses TRBV5-6 and TRBJ2-7; D is unresolved. This CDR3 is 14 amino acids long. The V gene lost 4 bases and the J gene lost 3 bases, with 14 bases spanning the gap. From germline, CDR1 is SGHDT and CDR2 YYEEEE. The CDR3 spells CASSAALGRYEQYF. The CDR3 bases are TGTGCCAGCAGCGCAGCGCTTGGTCGCTACGAGCAGTACTTC.